This T cell receptor beta chain is from a study of technical replicates of blood from a handful of donors. Method: immunoSEQ multiplex PCR; TCRdb's copy keeps in-frame clones and lacks some. This repertoire shows roughly 100,000 clones, about 96% found once; its top ten account for roughly 0.39%. The junction had 19 bases not matched to a gene; V was cut back by 2 bases and J by 15 bases. From germline, CDR1 is MGHRA and CDR2 YSYEKL. CDR3 length equals 18 residues. Specimen: T cells isolated from PBMCs. The chain uses TRBV4-1 and TRBJ2-1; 13 nucleotides line up with TRBD2. The receptor's source is a human donor in good health. Here the CDR3 DNA reads TGCGCCAGCAGCCAATCTTCCCCAACTAGCGGGAGGGCACTTCTGCCGTTCTTC. Translation gives CASSQSSPTSGRALLPFF.